This T cell receptor (beta chain) appears in the sequencing data of a study of T cell clonality in common variable immunodeficiency. Study-wide results and limits: Fewer deletions and N-nucleotide insertions were reportedly seen in common variable immunodeficiency TCR beta sequences.

The method was immunoSEQ multiplex PCR; TCRdb's version includes in-frame clones alone and lacks a portion of them. This table holds 16,000 or so clones with no singletons; the top ten claim 14%. Trimming cost V 5 bases and J 4 bases; bases outside gene matches: 5. The CDR3 length is 14 residues. Germline CDR1 reads SGHTA; CDR2 reads FQGNSA. This clone was seen a few times. Its antigen remains unknown. Read data end 3 residues before the CDR3 end; the end is taken from the germline J gene. The sequenced material came from peripheral blood mononuclear cells. The rearrangement uses TRBV7-2 and TRBJ2-3; 8 nucleotides align to TRBD2. The TCR was taken from a human donor with common variable immunodeficiency. CDR3 protein: CASSATGGPDTQYF. The part of the CDR3 DNA that was read is TGTGCCAGCAGCGCTACGGGGGGGCCAGATACG.